This TCR beta chain is from a study of monozygotic twins with inflammatory bowel disease. This CDR3 has 14 amino acids. CDR1 MNHNS and CDR2 SASEGT come from the germline V gene. Each UMI, carrying a 6-nucleotide sample barcode, came from template switching. Two rounds of nested PCR, of roughly 15 and 9 cycles, were run on TCRalpha and TCRbeta cDNA. No DNA is given; TCRdb re-called the 5' RACE reads and lists each CDR3 protein once. This sample's clone table lists roughly 160,000 distinct CDR3 sequences. Sample: blood. The TCR was taken from a human donor with ulcerative colitis or Crohn's disease, or a healthy co-twin of an affected twin (not recorded which). V and J are TRBV6-1 and TRBJ1-1. The CDR3 reads CASRVGTANTEAFF.